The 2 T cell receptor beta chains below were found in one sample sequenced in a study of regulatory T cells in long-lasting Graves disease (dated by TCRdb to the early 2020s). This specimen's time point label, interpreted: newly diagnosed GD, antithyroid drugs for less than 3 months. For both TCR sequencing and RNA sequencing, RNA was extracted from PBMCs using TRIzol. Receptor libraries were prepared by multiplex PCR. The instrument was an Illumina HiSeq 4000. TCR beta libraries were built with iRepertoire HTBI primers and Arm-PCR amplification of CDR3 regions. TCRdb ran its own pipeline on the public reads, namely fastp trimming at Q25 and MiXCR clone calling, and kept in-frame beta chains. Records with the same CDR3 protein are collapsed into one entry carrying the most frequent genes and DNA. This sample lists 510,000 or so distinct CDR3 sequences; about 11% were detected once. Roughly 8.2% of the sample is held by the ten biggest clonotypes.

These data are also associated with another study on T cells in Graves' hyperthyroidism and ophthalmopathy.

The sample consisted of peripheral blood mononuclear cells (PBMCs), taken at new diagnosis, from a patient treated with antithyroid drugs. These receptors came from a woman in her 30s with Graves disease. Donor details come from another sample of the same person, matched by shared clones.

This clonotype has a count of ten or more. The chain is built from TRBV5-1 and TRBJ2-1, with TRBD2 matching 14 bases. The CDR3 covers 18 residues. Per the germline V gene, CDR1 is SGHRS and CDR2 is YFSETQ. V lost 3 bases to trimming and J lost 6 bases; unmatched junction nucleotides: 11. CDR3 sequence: CASSWVGTSGSLGNEQFF. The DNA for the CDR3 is TGCGCCAGCAGCTGGGTCGGGACTAGCGGGAGTCTAGGCAATGAGCAGTTCTTC.

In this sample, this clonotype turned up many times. This CDR3 reads CASSSTLAGGNEQFF. Written as DNA, the CDR3 is TGTGCCAGCTCATCCACACTAGCGGGAGGTAATGAGCAGTTCTTC. The chain links TRBV18 to TRBJ2-1; TRBD2 matches at 12 bases. The germline gives CDR1 KGHSH, CDR2 LQKENI. This CDR3 has 15 residues. V trimming: 5 bases; J trimming: 7 bases; junction bases outside the gene matches: 6.